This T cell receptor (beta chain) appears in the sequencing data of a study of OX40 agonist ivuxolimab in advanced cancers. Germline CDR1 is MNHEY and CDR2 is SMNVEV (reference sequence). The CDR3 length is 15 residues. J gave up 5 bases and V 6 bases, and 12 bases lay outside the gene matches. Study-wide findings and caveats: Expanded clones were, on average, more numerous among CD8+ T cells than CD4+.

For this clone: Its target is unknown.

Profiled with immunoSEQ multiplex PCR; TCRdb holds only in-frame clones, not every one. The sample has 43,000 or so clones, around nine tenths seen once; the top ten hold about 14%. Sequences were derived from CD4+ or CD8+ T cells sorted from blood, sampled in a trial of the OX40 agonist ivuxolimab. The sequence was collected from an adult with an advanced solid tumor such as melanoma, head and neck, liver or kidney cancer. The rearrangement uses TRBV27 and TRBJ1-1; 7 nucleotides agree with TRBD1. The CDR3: CASRSTGAVGTEAFF. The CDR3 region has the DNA TGTGCCAGCAGATCAACAGGGGCGGTGGGGACTGAAGCTTTCTTT.